Given below is one T cell receptor beta chain in context. Its antigen is not known. The junction had 10 bases not matched to a gene; V was cut back by 8 bases and J by 5 bases. Germline lookup yields CDR1 MDHEN and CDR2 SYDVKM. The CDR3 is 15 residues long. These data come from a study of OX40 agonist ivuxolimab in advanced cancers. At the level of the study: At about 82% male, the cohort had a mean age of about 55 years, ranging from roughly 23 to 80. Eligibility rules accepted prior anti-PD-1, anti-PD-L1 or anti-CTLA-4 therapy, and 40% had some. Study-level findings and limits: Some of the lowest clonal expansion was seen in partial responders at 0.1-3.0 mg/kg.

Measured with immunoSEQ multiplex PCR; TCRdb has only the in-frame clones, and not every one. The sample carries about 15,000 clones, around 80% recorded once. The starting material was CD4+ or CD8+ T cells sorted from blood, obtained in a trial of the OX40 agonist ivuxolimab. The V call is TRBV28, the J call TRBJ2-5, with 11 bases that match TRBD1. This TCR came from an adult with an advanced solid tumor such as melanoma, head and neck, liver or kidney cancer. The CDR3 DNA is TGTGCCAGCTCGTACCGGACAGGGGGCCTGGAGACCCAGTACTTC. This gives the protein CASSYRTGGLETQYF.